This T cell receptor (beta chain) was obtained from a study of T cell responses to AZD1222 COVID-19 vaccine. General study findings and limits: Repertoires were sampled only after the peak T cell response. Baseline serostatus was positive in only six AZD1222 recipients. With dominance at 160-218 and 743-854, vaccine-associated CD4 TCRs spanned spike. Donor demographics were predominantly white British with a female majority; clonal diversity may be underestimated.

Here immunoSEQ multiplex PCR was the method, and the copy in TCRdb shows in-frame clones only, minus some. The top ten clones hold 3% to 4% of a sample with more than 140,000 clones, approximately 90% of them seen once. With 4 bases removed from V and 7 bases from J, the gap between germline ends came to 8 bases. Germline values: CDR1 SGHRS, CDR2 YFSETQ. The CDR3 is 11 residues long. Comments on this clone: Antigen: not known.

The V gene is TRBV5-1, the J gene TRBJ1-2; D uncertain. This TCR derives from an adult in good health. Sequenced here: peripheral blood, sampled on day 0 of MenACWY control vaccination. The DNA for the CDR3 is TGCGCCAGCAGCGCGAGCAGTGGCTACACCTTC. Translating it yields CASSASSGYTF.